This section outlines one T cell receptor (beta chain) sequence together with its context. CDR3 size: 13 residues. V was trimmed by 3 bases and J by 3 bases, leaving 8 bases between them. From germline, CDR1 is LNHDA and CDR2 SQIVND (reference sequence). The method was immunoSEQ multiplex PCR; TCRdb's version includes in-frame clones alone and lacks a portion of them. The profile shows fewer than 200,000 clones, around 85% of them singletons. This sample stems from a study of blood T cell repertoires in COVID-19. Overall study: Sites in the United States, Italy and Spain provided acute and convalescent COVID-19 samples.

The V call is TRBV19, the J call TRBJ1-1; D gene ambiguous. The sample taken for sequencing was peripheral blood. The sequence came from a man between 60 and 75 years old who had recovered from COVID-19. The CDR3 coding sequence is TGTGCCAGTAGTATTCAGGAGGACACTGAAGCTTTCTTT. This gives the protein CASSIQEDTEAFF.